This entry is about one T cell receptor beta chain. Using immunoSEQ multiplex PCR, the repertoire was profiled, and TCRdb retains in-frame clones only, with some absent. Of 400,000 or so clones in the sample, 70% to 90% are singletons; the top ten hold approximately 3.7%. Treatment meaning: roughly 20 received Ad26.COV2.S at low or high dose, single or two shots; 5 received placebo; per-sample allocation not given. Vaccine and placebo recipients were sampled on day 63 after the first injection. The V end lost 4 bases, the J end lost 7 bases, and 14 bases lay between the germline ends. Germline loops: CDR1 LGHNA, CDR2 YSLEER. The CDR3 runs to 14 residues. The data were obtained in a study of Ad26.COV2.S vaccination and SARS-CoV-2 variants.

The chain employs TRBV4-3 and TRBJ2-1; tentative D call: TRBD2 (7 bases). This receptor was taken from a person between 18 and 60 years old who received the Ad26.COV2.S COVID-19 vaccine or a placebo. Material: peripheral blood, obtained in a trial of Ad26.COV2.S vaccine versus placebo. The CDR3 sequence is CASSRGGAWNEQFF. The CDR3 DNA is TGCGCCAGCAGCCGGGGGGGCGCGTGGAATGAGCAGTTCTTC.